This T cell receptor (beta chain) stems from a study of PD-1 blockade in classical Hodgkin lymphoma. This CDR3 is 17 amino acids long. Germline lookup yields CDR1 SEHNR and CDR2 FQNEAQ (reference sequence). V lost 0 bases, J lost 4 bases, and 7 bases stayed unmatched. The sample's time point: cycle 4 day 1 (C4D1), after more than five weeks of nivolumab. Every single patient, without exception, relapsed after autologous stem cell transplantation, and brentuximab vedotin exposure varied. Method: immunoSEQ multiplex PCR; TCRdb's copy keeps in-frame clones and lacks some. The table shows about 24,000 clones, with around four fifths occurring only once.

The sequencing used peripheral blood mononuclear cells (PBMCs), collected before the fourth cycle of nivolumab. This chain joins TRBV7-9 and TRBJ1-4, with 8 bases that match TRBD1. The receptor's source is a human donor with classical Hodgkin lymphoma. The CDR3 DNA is TGTGCCAGCAGCTTAGCGACAGGGGTCCGCGTTAATGAAAAACTGTTTTTT. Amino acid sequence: CASSLATGVRVNEKLFF.